The present T cell receptor beta chain was sequenced within a study of vaccination and CD4 T cells after COVID-19. The overall study: Ranging from 14 to 241, the interval between dose two and post-vaccine sampling had a median of approximately 70 days. Study-wide findings and caveats: Median reactive clonotypes, those recognizing SARS-CoV-2, rose from around 21 to 38, not significantly. Spike mono-reactive status applied to 304 of 307 vaccine-specific clones in convalescent patients.

The CDR3 runs 14 residues. The germline V and J ends were trimmed by 5 bases and 5 bases, with 13 bases remaining between them. CDR1 SGHTA and CDR2 FQGNSA come from the germline V gene. Regarding treatment: roughly 11-day PBMC culture with coronavirus spike peptide pools or control peptides (ViraFEST assay). The Oncomine TCR Beta short-read assay sequenced DNA from cultured CD4+ T cells. TCRdb recomputed calls from the PCR reads with MiXCR, one row per CDR3 protein. The repertoire has 16,000 or so distinct CDR3 sequences, around 50% of them found once; the top ten carry more than 3.5%. In its sample, this clonotype was seen a few times. What it binds is not known.

The TCR sequence derives from a human donor who had recovered from COVID-19. This chain uses TRBV7-2 with TRBJ1-5, with D perhaps matching TRBD1 (5 bases). Here the sequenced sample was CD4+ T cells from blood, cultured in vitro, taken before SARS-CoV-2 vaccination. The DNA of the CDR3 is TGTGCCAGCAGCCTGGACGGGACCGATCAGCCCCAGCATTTT. It is translated as CASSLDGTDQPQHF.